The rows below give T cell receptor beta chains drawn from one sample of a study of type 1 regulatory T cells. TCRdb passed the reads through MiXCR, listing each CDR3 protein once. Of some 89,000 distinct CDR3 sequences listed, around 30% are singletons. Specimen: CD4+ T cells, either the whole sample or a sorted fraction (not recorded which). The source of these receptors is a human donor in good health. Each CDR3 is given with its conserved first and last residue. Each record gives: clone size, J gene, V gene, D gene, CDR3 protein, CDR3 DNA. A D gene is named only where the DNA matches it firmly. For some rows the clone size is stated as once, few or many, or as a class when expanded; others skip it.

>NA|TRBJ2-7|TRBV6-6|NA
CASSYSIQGTEQYF
TGTGCCAGCAGTTACTCGATACAAGGGACGGAGCAGTACTTC
>NA|TRBJ2-1|TRBV5-6|TRBD2
CASSRKGLADEQFF
TGTGCCAGCAGCCGGAAGGGACTAGCCGATGAGCAGTTCTTC
>NA|TRBJ1-5|TRBV24-1|NA
CATSAGGRGDQPQHF
TGTGCCACCAGTGCCGGAGGGCGGGGTGACCAGCCCCAGCATTTT
>NA|TRBJ1-2|TRBV11-2|NA
CASSFRDGYTF
TGTGCCAGCAGCTTCAGGGATGGCTACACCTTC
>NA|TRBJ1-1|TRBV9|NA
CASCSQPGGRQNTEAFF
TGTGCCAGCTGCTCACAGCCCGGGGGCAGACAGAACACTGAAGCTTTCTTT
>few|TRBJ2-2|TRBV20-1|NA
CSARSGGRSGELFF
TGCAGTGCTAGATCTGGTGGCAGATCCGGGGAGCTGTTTTTT
>NA|TRBJ2-7|TRBV5-4|NA
CASMPGGVLGDYEQYF
TGTGCCAGCATGCCTGGAGGCGTCCTCGGGGATTACGAGCAGTACTTC
>NA|TRBJ2-7|TRBV7-9|NA
CASSPLGVSGVFDEQYF
TGTGCCAGCAGCCCACTAGGGGTATCAGGGGTGTTTGACGAGCAGTACTTC
>NA|TRBJ1-1|TRBV19|NA
CASSQILNTEAFF
TGTGCCAGTAGTCAAATTTTGAACACTGAAGCTTTCTTT
>NA|TRBJ2-7|TRBV2|TRBD2
CASKPSGRPNEQYF
TGTGCCAGCAAACCAAGCGGGAGGCCGAACGAGCAGTACTTC
>NA|TRBJ2-5|TRBV5-1|TRBD2
CASSPFGGGRETQYF
TGCGCCAGCAGCCCTTTCGGCGGGGGACGAGAGACCCAGTACTTC
>NA|TRBJ1-4|TRBV13|NA
CASRSRGDNEKLFF
TGTGCCAGCAGATCGCGGGGGGATAATGAAAAACTGTTTTTT
>NA|TRBJ2-5|TRBV5-1|NA
CASSLAGSETQYF
TGCGCCAGCAGCTTGGCCGGTTCGGAGACCCAGTACTTC
>few|TRBJ2-7|TRBV10-2|TRBD2
CASSEPAHSGGYEQYF
TGCGCCAGCAGTGAGCCCGCCCATAGCGGGGGCTACGAGCAGTACTTC
>NA|TRBJ2-7|TRBV18|NA
CASSVGVYEQYF
TGTGCCAGCTCAGTGGGAGTCTACGAGCAGTACTTC
>NA|TRBJ2-7|TRBV5-1|NA
CASSPLSNDEQYF
TGCGCCAGCAGCCCCCTCTCAAATGACGAGCAGTACTTC
>NA|TRBJ2-7|TRBV12-3/TRBV12-4|TRBD2
CASSLLAGGTVSYEQYF
TGTGCCAGCAGTTTACTAGCGGGAGGCACCGTCTCCTACGAGCAGTACTTC
>NA|TRBJ2-5|TRBV5-5|NA
CASSPFGTDRGAQYF
TGTGCCAGCAGCCCCTTTGGTACGGACAGAGGGGCCCAGTACTTC
>few|TRBJ2-1|TRBV7-9|TRBD2
CASSPPGGSYNEQFF
TGTGCCAGCAGCCCCCCGGGGGGTTCCTACAATGAGCAGTTCTTC
>few|TRBJ2-1|TRBV12-3/TRBV12-4|NA
CASTSTGRTYNEQFF
TGTGCCAGCACCTCGACAGGAAGAACCTACAATGAGCAGTTCTTC
>NA|TRBJ1-2|TRBV5-1|NA
CASSLGDNYGYTF
TGCGCCAGCAGCTTGGGGGATAACTATGGCTACACCTTC
>NA|TRBJ2-3|TRBV20-1|TRBD2
CSAWPPSGSGDTQYF
TGCAGTGCTTGGCCTCCTAGCGGGAGTGGAGATACGCAGTATTTT
>NA|TRBJ2-2|TRBV6-4|NA
CASSDGDAGELFF
TGTGCCAGCAGTGACGGGGACGCCGGGGAGCTGTTTTTT
>NA|TRBJ2-7|TRBV6-6|NA
CATTTAAREQYF
TGTGCCACTACGACAGCCGCCCGCGAGCAGTACTTC
>NA|TRBJ2-1|TRBV5-1|NA
CASSTSNEQFF
TGCGCCAGCAGCACCAGCAATGAGCAGTTCTTC
>few|TRBJ2-1|TRBV7-3|TRBD2
CASSLQLAGGPGEQFF
TGTGCCAGCAGCTTACAGCTAGCGGGAGGGCCCGGTGAGCAGTTCTTC
>many|TRBJ1-3|TRBV29-1|NA
CSVQNSGNTIYF
TGCAGCGTTCAAAACTCTGGAAACACCATATATTTT
>NA|TRBJ1-3|TRBV7-6|NA
CASSRTGNTIYF
TGTGCCAGCAGCCGTACCGGAAACACCATATATTTT